This T cell receptor (beta chain) was recovered during a study of T cell responses to AZD1222 COVID-19 vaccine. The overall study: Doses given second, at about 4 or about 12 weeks, were pooled.

Profiling relied on immunoSEQ multiplex PCR, and the TCRdb table lists in-frame clones only, not all of them. Among roughly 150,000 clones listed, about 92% were seen once. Germline CDR1 and CDR2: LNHDA and SQIVND (reference sequence). V lost 4 bases and J lost 8, with 14 bases in between. The CDR3 totals 13 residues. This chain links TRBV19 with TRBJ1-2; D uncertain. Sequencing used peripheral blood, obtained on day 0 of AZD1222 vaccination. This receptor was identified in an adult in good health. The chain's CDR3 is CASSKAPVEGYTF. CDR3 coding DNA: TGTGCCAGTAGTAAGGCGCCGGTCGAGGGCTACACCTTC.